The clone carrying this T cell receptor (beta chain) was recorded many times. Its matching antigen is unknown. The method for making cDNA was 5'RACE, and it used 10-nucleotide random UMIs. TCRdb used MiXCR to reprocess the 5' RACE reads, holding one entry per CDR3 protein. The data show under 100,000 distinct CDR3 sequences, with 3.5% to 4.5% seen just once and 5% to 6% held by the top ten. Germline CDR1 and CDR2: SGHRS and YFSETQ. The CDR3 has 16 residues. Trimming removed 0 bases from V and 1 base from J, with 13 bases in between. As to time point: longitudinal time-point 3. These data originate in a study of neurological immune-mediated disorders. Study findings and constraints: Private repertoires in all groups were suggested by the finding that expanded clones across subjects shared no CDR3 amino acid sequences.

The sequence was obtained from an older woman with multiple sclerosis. The specimen sequenced was PBMCs. The chain recombines TRBV5-1 with TRBJ1-1; perhaps TRBD1 as D (5 bases). CDR3 region: CASSLVTSGANTEAFF. In DNA form, the CDR3 reads TGCGCCAGCAGCTTGGTCACAAGTGGGGCGAACACTGAAGCTTTCTTT.